This T cell receptor beta chain was recorded in a study of blood T cell repertoires in COVID-19. Across the whole study: PBMCs, B-cell-depleted T cells, or T cells were the source of the cDNA or gDNA that made up the material.

TCRdb's table, derived via immunoSEQ multiplex PCR, lists solely in-frame clones and lacks some. This repertoire shows more than 200,000 clones, roughly nine tenths found once; its top ten account for roughly 2%. Germline trimming cut 5 bases from V and 5 bases from J; bases unmatched to any gene: 4. The CDR3 runs 14 residues. Per germline, CDR1 LNHDA and CDR2 SQIVND (reference sequence). The clonotype was recovered from a woman between 50 and 59 years old with acute or convalescent COVID-19. This chain uses TRBV19 with TRBJ2-5; 11 nucleotides align to TRBD2. The sample taken for sequencing was peripheral blood. CDR3 DNA: TGTGCCAGTAGTCTAGCGGGAGGTTTCGAGACCCAGTACTTC. It is translated as CASSLAGGFETQYF. The full variable domain, rest sourced from reference TRBV19 and TRBJ2-5, is DGGITQSPKYLFRKEGQNVTLSCEQNLNHDAMYWYRQDPGQGLRLIYYSQIVNDFQKGDIAEGYSVSREKKESFPLTVTSAQKNPTAFYLCASSLAGGFETQYFGPGTRLLVL.